The 27 T cell receptor beta chains presented below share a single source sample, sequenced in a study of blood T cell repertoires in COVID-19. Repertoires were generated with immunoSEQ multiplex PCR, while TCRdb's copy carries only in-frame clones and drops some. Among approximately 100,000 clones, 75% to 90% were seen once, and the ten largest hold roughly 20%. Input material: peripheral blood. The source of these receptors is a woman aged 55-75 years with acute or convalescent COVID-19.

This clone was seen more than once but under ten times. The gene calls are TRBV19 and TRBJ1-2, with a possible D match to TRBD1 (5 bases). CDR1 is LNHDA and CDR2 is SQIVND in the germline V gene (reference sequence). The CDR3 totals 13 residues. Trimming pared 2 bases from V and 7 bases from J, leaving 11 bases between. CDR3 in amino acids: CASSIYQGSGYTF. The CDR3 DNA is TGTGCCAGTAGTATATATCAGGGATCTGGCTACACCTTC.

The genes are TRBV15 and TRBJ2-1; 10 bases are a match to TRBD1. The J segment lost 8 bases and the V segment lost 0 bases, leaving 1 base of the junction unmatched. Germline V gene data show CDR1 as LNHNV and CDR2 as YYDKDF (reference sequence). CDR3 length equals 14 residues. CDR3: CATSRDGTGDEQFF. The CDR3 bases are TGTGCCACCAGCAGAGATGGGACAGGGGATGAGCAGTTCTTC.

This chain joins TRBV6-6 and TRBJ1-1; D remains unclear. The germline CDR1 and CDR2 sequences are MNHNY and SVGAGI (reference sequence). CDR3 size: 13 residues. The V end lost 2 bases, the J end lost 1 base, and 5 bases lay between the germline ends. In nucleotides, the CDR3 is TGTGCCAGCAGTTACGGTAGGAACACTGAAGCTTTCTTT. It yields the protein CASSYGRNTEAFF.

This chain links TRBV24-1 with TRBJ2-1, with 9 nucleotides matching TRBD1. Germline CDR1 and CDR2: KGHDR and SFDVKD. The CDR3 is 15 amino acids. V shed 4 bases and J 8 bases; nucleotides not matched to a gene: 8. CDR3 coding DNA: TGTGCCACCAGTGACCACAGGGGGCTCAGGGATGAGCAGTTCTTC. It is translated as CATSDHRGLRDEQFF.

The rearrangement links TRBV25-1 to TRBJ2-1; D perhaps matches TRBD1 (6 bases). The length of the CDR3 is 17 residues. Germline V gives CDR1 MGHDK, CDR2 SYGVNS. Trimming took off 3 bases at V and 7 bases at J, with 22 bases between the two ends. The CDR3 DNA reads as TGTGCCAGCAGTGATCTGGTGGGGCAGGGGATGAAGAATGAGCAGTTCTTC. Amino acid sequence: CASSDLVGQGMKNEQFF.

The chain links TRBV5-4 to TRBJ2-7; TRBD2 matches 7 bases. Germline loops: CDR1 SGHNT, CDR2 YYREEE (reference sequence). J gave up 3 bases and V 4 bases, and 10 bases lay outside the gene matches. The CDR3 extends over 15 amino acids. The CDR3 nucleotides read TGTGCCAGCAGCCCTAAGGGCGGGAGCCTCTACGAGCAGTACTTC. The encoded protein is CASSPKGGSLYEQYF.

This clone was recorded once. The V call is TRBV4-3, the J call TRBJ2-6; TRBD1 aligns across 9 bases. Germline CDR1 reads LGHNA; CDR2 reads YSLEER. This CDR3 has 16 amino acids. Germline trimming cut 3 bases from V and 4 bases from J; bases unmatched to any gene: 4. The CDR3 spells CASSQGQGSGANVLTF. DNA for the CDR3: TGCGCCAGCAGCCAGGGACAGGGTTCCGGGGCCAACGTCCTGACTTTC.

V and J are TRBV5-1 and TRBJ1-5; 9 nucleotides line up with TRBD1. The CDR3 spans 14 residues. Per the germline V gene, CDR1 is SGHRS and CDR2 is YFSETQ. J gave up 6 bases and V 0 bases, and 1 base lay outside the gene matches. The DNA of the CDR3 is TGCGCCAGCAGCTTGGGGACAGGGGCTCAGCCCCAGCATTTT. The encoded protein is CASSLGTGAQPQHF.

This clone turned up a few times. The chain has TRBV3-1 (or the pseudogene TRBV3-2) and TRBJ1-6; 9 bases match TRBD1. The CDR3 spans 14 residues. The V gene end was trimmed by 4 bases and the J gene end by 9 bases; junction bases not matched to a gene: 4. Germline V gives CDR1 LGHDT, CDR2 YNNKEL (reference sequence). The CDR3 nucleotides read TGTGCCAGCAGCCCGGGACAGGGATCTTCACCCCTCCACTTT. This sequence encodes CASSPGQGSSPLHF.

This chain connects TRBV10-3 to TRBJ1-1; 7 positions match TRBD1. V lost 4 bases to trimming and J lost 6 bases; unmatched junction nucleotides: 11. Germline assignment: CDR1 ENHRY and CDR2 SYGVKD. The CDR3 has 15 amino acids. CDR3 sequence reads: CAISGLLQGVAEAFF. In DNA, the CDR3 is TGTGCCATCAGTGGGCTCCTCCAGGGGGTCGCTGAAGCTTTCTTT.

The rearrangement joins TRBV25-1 to TRBJ1-2; D is uncertain. CDR1 and CDR2 from the germline V gene are MGHDK and SYGVNS. The ends were cut back, 8 bases at V and 7 bases at J, with 5 bases in the middle. The CDR3 is made up of 9 amino acids. The CDR3 protein is CASQAGYTF. Here the CDR3 DNA reads TGTGCCAGCCAGGCTGGCTACACCTTC.

This sequence joins TRBV28 and TRBJ1-2; D gene unclear. Trimming took off 6 bases at V and 0 bases at J, with 14 bases between the two ends. This CDR3 is 15 amino acids long. CDR1 and CDR2 (germline): MDHEN, SYDVKM. CDR3 sequence (DNA): TGTGCCAGCAGGGATCTGGGCAACTCTAACTATGGCTACACCTTC. Translating it yields CASRDLGNSNYGYTF.

This chain joins TRBV3-1 (or the pseudogene TRBV3-2) and TRBJ1-6; perhaps TRBD1 as D (6 bases). The CDR3 totals 15 residues. The V gene lost 1 base and the J gene lost 4 bases, with 8 bases spanning the gap. The germline V gene encodes CDR1 LGHDT and CDR2 YNNKEL (reference sequence). CDR3 sequence (DNA): TGTGCCAGCAGCCAAGGACAGGTGTATAATTCACCCCTCCACTTT. Its protein product is CASSQGQVYNSPLHF.

V is TRBV29-1 and J is TRBJ2-7; D is possibly TRBD1 (5 bases). The CDR3 is made up of 19 amino acids. Trimming took off 6 bases at V and 3 bases at J, with 33 bases between the two ends. Germline assignment: CDR1 SQVTM and CDR2 ANQGSEA. The CDR3 coding sequence is TGCAGCGTCCTGGGGCGAGACAGCATTCCAACCCCTTCCTTCTACGAGCAGTACTTC. Protein sequence: CSVLGRDSIPTPSFYEQYF.

This chain uses TRBV18 with TRBJ1-2, with 7 bases identical to TRBD1. J lost 6 bases, V lost 5 bases, and 12 bases had no gene match. The CDR3 totals 15 residues. CDR1 KGHSH and CDR2 LQKENI come from the germline V gene. Here the CDR3 DNA reads TGTGCCAGCTCATCCCGTACAGGGGTGTGGGATGGCTACACCTTC. Encoded protein: CASSSRTGVWDGYTF.

J is TRBJ2-7 and V is TRBV13; D perhaps matches TRBD1 (5 bases). Per germline, CDR1 PRHDT and CDR2 FYEKMQ (reference sequence). Trimming removed 5 bases from V and 3 bases from J, with 11 bases in between. CDR3 length: 13 amino acids. The CDR3 nucleotides are TGTGCCAGCAGCGAACGTCAGGGCTACGAGCAGTACTTC. Residues: CASSERQGYEQYF. Full variable domain (remainder filled in from reference TRBV13 and TRBJ2-7): AAGVIQSPRHLIKEKRETATLKCYPIPRHDTVYWYQQGPGQDPQFLISFYEKMQSDKGSIPDRFSAQQFSDYHSELNMSSLELGDSALYFCASSERQGYEQYFGPGTRLTVT.

The chain carries TRBV5-4 and TRBJ2-4; D is perhaps TRBD1 (5 bases). Trimming removed 4 bases from V and 6 bases from J, with 14 bases in between. The V gene's germline CDR1 is SGHNT and CDR2 YYREEE (reference sequence). The CDR3 has 14 amino acids. In nucleotides, the CDR3 is TGTGCCAGCAGCCCGGGCGGTAGGGGAAACATTCAGTACTTC. The encoded protein is CASSPGGRGNIQYF.

J is TRBJ2-1 and V is TRBV27; tentatively, D is TRBD2 (7 bases). This CDR3 has 15 amino acids. V was cut by 3 bases and J by 7 bases, with 16 bases left in between. Germline-derived CDR1 and CDR2 are MNHEY and SMNVEV (reference sequence). CDR3 sequence reads: CASSFGGAPSNEQFF. The CDR3 DNA reads TGTGCCAGCAGTTTTGGGGGGGCCCCTTCTAATGAGCAGTTCTTC.

The chain uses TRBV9 and TRBJ1-2; TRBD1 aligns across 7 bases. The trim removed 4 bases at V and 8 bases at J, leaving 8 bases unmatched. Germline V CDR1 and CDR2: SGDLS, YYNGEE. This CDR3 spans 13 amino acids. DNA of the CDR3: TGTGCCAGCAGCCGCACAGGGACAGAAGGCTACACCTTC. Translation: CASSRTGTEGYTF. Full variable domain (remainder filled in from reference TRBV9 and TRBJ1-2): DSGVTQTPKHLITATGQRVTLRCSPRSGDLSVYWYQQSLDQGLQFLIQYYNGEERAKGNILERFSAQQFPDLHSELNLSSLELGDSALYFCASSRTGTEGYTFGSGTRLTVV.

This chain links TRBV30 with TRBJ1-2; the match to TRBD1 covers 7 bases. Losses at the gene ends were 4 bases for V and 10 bases for J; bases not matched to a gene: 6. The CDR3 has 11 amino acids. In germline, CDR1 is GTSNPN, CDR2 SVGIG (reference sequence). CDR3: CAWTGGRDYTF. DNA of the CDR3: TGTGCCTGGACAGGGGGAAGGGACTACACCTTC.

This clone was seen repeatedly, ten times or more. The V gene is TRBV19, the J gene TRBJ1-2; TRBD1 agrees at 9 bases. After removal of 4 bases from V and 3 bases from J, the junction contained 6 bases not matched to a gene. Germline V gene data show CDR1 as LNHDA and CDR2 as SQIVND (reference sequence). The CDR3 has 15 residues. CDR3 amino acids: CASSTGQGTYYGYTF. The CDR3 nucleotides read TGTGCCAGTAGTACCGGACAGGGGACGTACTATGGCTACACCTTC.

The J gene is TRBJ1-1, the V gene TRBV7-8; TRBD1 matches 7 bases. Germline CDR1 and CDR2: SGHVS and FQNEAQ. V was pared by 1 base and J by 1 base, with 6 bases of the junction left unmatched. The CDR3 runs 16 residues. The CDR3 reads CASSLEGQTTNTEAFF. For the CDR3, the DNA is TGTGCCAGCAGCTTAGAGGGACAGACGACGAACACTGAAGCTTTCTTT.

V gene TRBV2 combines with J gene TRBJ1-1, with unresolved D. This CDR3 has 13 amino acids. V was clipped by 4 bases and J by 0 bases, with 6 bases between them. Germline assignment: CDR1 SNHLY and CDR2 FYNNEI. In DNA form, the CDR3 reads TGTGCCAGCAGTGCCCAGATGAACACTGAAGCTTTCTTT. Protein: CASSAQMNTEAFF.

The CDR3 sequence is CASSDPGQGSYEQYF. CDR3 nucleotides: TGTGCCAGTAGTGACCCGGGACAGGGCTCCTACGAGCAGTACTTC. The chain is built from TRBV19 and TRBJ2-7; 9 nucleotides align to TRBD1. The CDR3 extends over 15 amino acids. CDR1 is LNHDA, CDR2 SQIVND, per germline (reference sequence). The V gene end was trimmed by 5 bases and the J gene end by 0 bases; junction bases not matched to a gene: 5.

This clone was recorded a few times. The chain is built from TRBV14 and TRBJ1-2, with 7 nucleotides matching TRBD1. CDR3 length: 13 residues. Germline V CDR1 and CDR2: SGHDN, FVKESK. The trim removed 4 bases at V and 4 bases at J, leaving 3 bases unmatched. The CDR3 DNA reads TGTGCCAGCAGCCCGGACAGGACCTATGGCTACACCTTC. This gives the protein CASSPDRTYGYTF.

Remarks on this clone: The junction departs from the called germline gene at one end, perhaps through a read error. The chain couples TRBV4-1 to TRBJ2-2; 9 nucleotides match TRBD1. The CDR3 runs 19 residues. Germline assignment: CDR1 MGHRA and CDR2 YSYEKL. Here the CDR3 DNA reads TGCGCCAGCAGCCAAGAAGATTTCAGAGGGACAGGGAACCCCGGGGAGCTGTTTTTT. It yields the protein CASSQEDFRGTGNPGELFF.

This chain joins TRBV11-2 and TRBJ1-3, with 7 bases aligning to TRBD1. Unmatched junction bases numbered 7, after V lost 5 bases and J lost 3 bases. Germline V CDR1 and CDR2: SGHAT, FQNNGV. The CDR3 covers 15 residues. In DNA, the CDR3 is TGTGCCAGCAGCGCCAGACAGGGAAGTGGAAACACCATATATTTT. This encodes CASSARQGSGNTIYF.